This T cell receptor (beta chain) came from a study of shared clonotypes between healthy human individuals. Study details: Used for every donor were three CD4 naive, three CD4 memory, two CD8 naive and one CD8 memory plate.

The data were produced by immunoSEQ multiplex PCR, yet TCRdb's version contains in-frame clones alone and is incomplete. The data show about 2 million clones, with around 95% seen just once and 0.1% to 0.15% held by the top ten. CDR1 and CDR2 (germline): LGHNA, YNFKEQ. Trimming stripped 4 bases from V and 3 bases from J, with 15 bases between. The length of the CDR3 is 15 residues. Concerning this clone: Antigen: not known.

Study findings and constraints: Clonotypes that were shared across four donors made up around 5% of naive CD4 clonotypes. Donors were few, which limited the genetic and exposure-history diversity represented.

The source material was naive CD4+ T cells sorted from blood. Stated subset: CD45RA+ positively selected. This TCR derives from a young man in good health. The gene calls are TRBV4-2 and TRBJ2-5; D perhaps matches TRBD1 (5 bases). For the CDR3, the DNA is TGTGCCAGCAGCCTCCTACGCGGCAGGGAAGAGACCCAGTACTTC. Translation: CASSLLRGREETQYF.